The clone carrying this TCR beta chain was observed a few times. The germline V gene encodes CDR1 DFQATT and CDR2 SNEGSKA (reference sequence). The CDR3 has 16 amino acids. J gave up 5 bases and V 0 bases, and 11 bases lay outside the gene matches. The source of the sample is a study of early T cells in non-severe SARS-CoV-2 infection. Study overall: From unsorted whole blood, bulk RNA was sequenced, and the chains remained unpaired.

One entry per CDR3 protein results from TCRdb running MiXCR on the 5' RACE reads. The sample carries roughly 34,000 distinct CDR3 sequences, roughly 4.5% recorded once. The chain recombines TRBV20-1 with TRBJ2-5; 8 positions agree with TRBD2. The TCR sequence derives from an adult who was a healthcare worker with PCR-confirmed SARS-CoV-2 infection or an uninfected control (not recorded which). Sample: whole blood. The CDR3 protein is CSARDNFGGDSETQYF. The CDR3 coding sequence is TGCAGTGCTAGAGATAACTTCGGGGGGGATTCGGAGACCCAGTACTTC.